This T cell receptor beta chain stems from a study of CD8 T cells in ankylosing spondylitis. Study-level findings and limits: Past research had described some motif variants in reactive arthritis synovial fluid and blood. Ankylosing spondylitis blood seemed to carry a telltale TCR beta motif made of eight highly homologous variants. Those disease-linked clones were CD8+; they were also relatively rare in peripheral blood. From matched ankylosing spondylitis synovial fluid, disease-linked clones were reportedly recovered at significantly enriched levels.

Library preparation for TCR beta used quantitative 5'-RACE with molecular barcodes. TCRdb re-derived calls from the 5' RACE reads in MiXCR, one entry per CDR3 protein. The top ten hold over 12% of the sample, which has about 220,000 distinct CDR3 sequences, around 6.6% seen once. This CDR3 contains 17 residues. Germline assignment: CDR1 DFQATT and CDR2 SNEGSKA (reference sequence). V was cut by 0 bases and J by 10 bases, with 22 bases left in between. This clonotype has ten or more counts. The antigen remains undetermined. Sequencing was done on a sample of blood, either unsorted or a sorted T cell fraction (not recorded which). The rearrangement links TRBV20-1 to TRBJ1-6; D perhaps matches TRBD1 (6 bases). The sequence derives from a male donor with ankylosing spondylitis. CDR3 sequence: CSARDVIRGKTGSPLHF. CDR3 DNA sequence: TGCAGTGCTAGAGATGTGATTAGGGGGAAAACGGGATCACCCCTCCACTTT.